The next 23 T cell receptor beta chains were all read from a single sample in a study of CD8 T cells in Susac syndrome. Random hexamers were used to reverse transcribe an amount of about 0.45 to 1 ug RNA. TCRdb re-analysed the immunoSEQ multiplex PCR reads in MiXCR, keeping a single row per CDR3 protein. The sample lists around 150,000 distinct CDR3 sequences, approximately 95% occurring once. The sequencing input was CD4+ T cells from PBMCs. The receptors originated from a human donor with Susac syndrome.

The CDR3 sequence is CASSQFYDEQFF. CDR3 nucleotides: TGTGCCAGCAGCCAATTTTACGATGAGCAGTTCTTC. The chain has TRBV14 and TRBJ2-1, with unresolved D. The length of the CDR3 is 12 residues. Trimming removed 2 bases at V and 8 bases at J, with 7 bases between. Germline V gene sequence: CDR1 SGHDN, CDR2 FVKESK.

The V call is TRBV20-1, the J call TRBJ2-1; D ambiguous. The CDR3 is 12 amino acids. Germline assignment: CDR1 DFQATT and CDR2 SNEGSKA (reference sequence). Trimming removed 3 bases at V and 6 bases at J, with 9 bases between. The CDR3: CSASRAPNEQFF. CDR3 DNA sequence: TGCAGTGCTAGTCGGGCGCCCAATGAGCAGTTCTTC.

The chain carries TRBV4-2 and TRBJ2-1, with 9 bases lining up with TRBD2. From germline, CDR1 is LGHNA and CDR2 YNFKEQ. The length of the CDR3 is 17 residues. Trimming removed 0 bases from V and 3 bases from J; junction bases left unmatched: 6. The CDR3 sequence is CASSQDGAGGVYNEQFF. CDR3 in DNA: TGTGCCAGCAGCCAAGACGGCGCGGGAGGGGTCTACAATGAGCAGTTCTTC.

The J gene is TRBJ2-6, the V gene TRBV18; 10 positions agree with TRBD1. Trimming cost V 3 bases and J 1 base; bases outside gene matches: 3. CDR3 length: 17 residues. The germline gives CDR1 KGHSH, CDR2 LQKENI. The CDR3 sequence: CASSPRGQGSGANVLTF. Written as DNA, the CDR3 is TGTGCCAGCTCACCTCGGGGACAGGGGTCTGGGGCCAACGTCCTGACTTTC.

The chain uses TRBV9 and TRBJ1-4; tentatively, D is TRBD1 (5 bases). Germline CDR1 and CDR2: SGDLS and YYNGEE. The CDR3 extends over 14 amino acids. V was trimmed by 4 bases and J by 7 bases, leaving 14 bases between them. CDR3 amino acids: CASSRLTEGEKLFF. CDR3 DNA sequence: TGTGCCAGCAGCAGATTGACAGAGGGTGAAAAACTGTTTTTT.

This chain uses TRBV12-3 or TRBV12-4 with TRBJ2-1; D unresolved. The CDR3 is made up of 11 amino acids. Trimming stripped 5 bases from V and 11 bases from J, with 10 bases between. CDR3 bases: TGTGCCAGCAGTCCCCGGGTCAAGCAGTTCTTC. Its translation is CASSPRVKQFF.

The chain joins TRBV5-1 to TRBJ2-3, with 7 bases identical to TRBD1. The germline gives CDR1 SGHRS, CDR2 YFSETQ. J lost 7 bases, V lost 3 bases, and 11 bases had no gene match. The CDR3 sequence is 15 residues long. The CDR3 bases are TGCGCCAGCAGCTCCCCTGGCAGGGGGTGGAATACGCAGTATTTT. Translation: CASSSPGRGWNTQYF.

This clonotype was observed a handful of times. This chain links TRBV12-3 or TRBV12-4 with TRBJ1-2; TRBD1 might be the D (5 bases). Trimming removed 1 base from V and 3 bases from J, with 6 bases in between. This CDR3 spans 13 amino acids. The chain's CDR3 is CASSLGGDYGYTF. For the CDR3, the DNA is TGTGCCAGCAGTTTAGGAGGGGACTATGGCTACACCTTC.

This chain links TRBV7-3 with TRBJ2-2, with 11 positions matching TRBD1. CDR1 is SGHTA and CDR2 is FQGTGA in the germline V gene. The CDR3 consists of 15 residues. The V segment lost 6 bases and the J segment 6 bases; nucleotides outside the gene matches: 6. The CDR3 is CASSSGQGASGELFF. For the CDR3, the DNA is TGTGCCAGCAGTTCCGGACAGGGGGCCTCCGGGGAGCTGTTTTTT. The whole variable domain, filled in from reference TRBV7-3 and TRBJ2-2, reads GAGVSQTPSNKVTEKGKYVELRCDPISGHTALYWYRQSLGQGPEFLIYFQGTGAADDSGLPNDRFFAVRPEGSVSTLKIQRTERGDSAVYLCASSSGQGASGELFFGEGSRLTVL.

This chain uses TRBV27 with TRBJ1-1; TRBD1 agrees at 7 bases. This CDR3 has 14 amino acids. Germline V CDR1 and CDR2: MNHEY, SMNVEV (reference sequence). Germline trimming cut 7 bases from V and 2 bases from J; bases unmatched to any gene: 7. CDR3 loop: CASNRQGPNTEAFF. In DNA, the CDR3 is TGTGCCAGCAATCGACAGGGACCTAACACTGAAGCTTTCTTT.

The chain uses TRBV3-1 and TRBJ1-1; D call uncertain. The germline V gene has CDR1 LGHDT and CDR2 YNNKEL (reference sequence). V was cut by 6 bases and J by 5 bases, with 10 bases left in between. The CDR3 spans 12 residues. In DNA form, the CDR3 reads TGTGCCAGCAGTCACCGTCCAACTGAAGCTTTCTTT. This codes for CASSHRPTEAFF.

This sequence joins TRBV2 and TRBJ1-1, with 8 bases fitting TRBD1. Germline-derived CDR1 and CDR2 are SNHLY and FYNNEI. This CDR3 is 14 amino acids long. Germline trimming cut 6 bases from V and 4 bases from J; bases unmatched to any gene: 7. The CDR3 region is CASRSDRAVTEAFF. CDR3 coding DNA: TGTGCCAGCAGATCGGACAGGGCGGTCACTGAAGCTTTCTTT.

The chain has TRBV10-3 and TRBJ1-2; perhaps TRBD1 as D (5 bases). The CDR3 is 12 amino acids. The V gene's germline CDR1 is ENHRY and CDR2 SYGVKD. V was shortened by 10 bases and J by 4 bases, with 13 bases between the two germline ends. CDR3 DNA sequence: TGTGCCACCGTTGGGACTACCTATGGCTACACCTTC. Its protein is CATVGTTYGYTF.

This sequence joins TRBV28 and TRBJ2-5, with 11 bases lining up with TRBD1. This CDR3 spans 14 amino acids. V was pared by 6 bases and J by 5 bases, with 5 bases of the junction left unmatched. Germline V gene data show CDR1 as MDHEN and CDR2 as SYDVKM. In DNA form, the CDR3 reads TGTGCCAGCAGCGGACAGGGGGCGGGTGAGACCCAGTACTTC. This gives the protein CASSGQGAGETQYF. Full variable domain (outside the CDR3, taken from reference TRBV28 and TRBJ2-5): DVKVTQSSRYLVKRTGEKVFLECVQDMDHENMFWYRQDPGLGLRLIYFSYDVKMKEKGDIPEGYSVSREKKERFSLILESASTNQTSMYLCASSGQGAGETQYFGPGTRLLVL.

This clonotype occurred once. CDR3 coding DNA: TGTGCCAGCGGGATGTTGGGCACTGAAGCTTTCTTT. Translated: CASGMLGTEAFF. This rearrangement joins TRBV28 to TRBJ1-1; D is unresolved. The ends were cut back, 8 bases at V and 4 bases at J, with 11 bases in the middle. The CDR3 sequence is 12 residues long. Germline V lookup: CDR1 MDHEN, CDR2 SYDVKM. The full variable domain, rest sourced from reference TRBV28 and TRBJ1-1, is DVKVTQSSRYLVKRTGEKVFLECVQDMDHENMFWYRQDPGLGLRLIYFSYDVKMKEKGDIPEGYSVSREKKERFSLILESASTNQTSMYLCASGMLGTEAFFGQGTRLTVV.

The chain uses TRBV19 and TRBJ2-7, with D perhaps being TRBD1 or TRBD2 (5 bases each). This CDR3 is built from 14 residues. Germline CDR1 LNHDA, CDR2 SQIVND (reference sequence). V lost 4 bases and J lost 0, with 10 bases in between. The CDR3 is CASSKGRDSYEQYF. Written as DNA, the CDR3 is TGTGCCAGTAGTAAGGGACGCGACTCCTACGAGCAGTACTTC.

The chain carries TRBV30 and TRBJ2-5, with 7 positions matching TRBD1. The CDR3 has 13 amino acids. The germline V gene encodes CDR1 GTSNPN and CDR2 SVGIG (reference sequence). V lost 4 bases and J lost 5; bases outside the gene matches: 7. CDR3 DNA sequence: TGTGCCTGGAATCAACAGGGGTTGGAGACCCAGTACTTC. Encoded protein: CAWNQQGLETQYF.

The chain carries TRBV11-2 and TRBJ2-4; 8 nucleotides align to TRBD1. Germline-derived CDR1 and CDR2 are SGHAT and FQNNGV. The CDR3 totals 16 residues. With 5 bases clipped from V and 2 bases from J, the junction kept 8 bases outside the gene matches. The CDR3 reads CASSPRQGLTKNIQYF. CDR3 DNA: TGTGCCAGCAGCCCACGACAGGGGTTGACCAAAAACATTCAGTACTTC.

V usage is TRBV28 and J usage is TRBJ2-5, with D possibly matching TRBD2 (5 bases). Germline-derived CDR1 and CDR2 are MDHEN and SYDVKM. The CDR3 has 14 residues. V lost 4 bases to trimming and J lost 2 bases, with 11 bases between them. CDR3 residues: CASSWTGRQETQYF. As DNA, the CDR3 is TGTGCCAGCAGTTGGACTGGTCGGCAAGAGACCCAGTACTTC.

This sequence joins TRBV28 and TRBJ1-2; D is ambiguous. Trimming removed 1 base at V and 8 bases at J, with 11 bases between. Germline V lookup: CDR1 MDHEN, CDR2 SYDVKM. There are 13 residues in the CDR3. CDR3 residues: CASSLSPGGGYTF. Here the CDR3 DNA reads TGTGCCAGCAGTTTATCCCCCGGCGGGGGCTACACCTTC.

This clonotype was seen a few times. V gene TRBV7-2 combines with J gene TRBJ2-1; the match to TRBD2 covers 7 bases. The length of the CDR3 is 15 residues. V lost 1 base to trimming and J lost 8 bases; unmatched junction nucleotides: 8. Germline V CDR1 and CDR2: SGHTA, FQGNSA. The CDR3 protein is CASSLGGRAFHEQFF. In nucleotides, the CDR3 is TGTGCCAGCAGCTTAGGTGGGAGGGCCTTCCATGAGCAGTTCTTC.

V is TRBV11-3 and J is TRBJ2-3; 12 nucleotides match TRBD2. Germline loops: CDR1 SGHNT, CDR2 YENEEA. The CDR3 contains 17 residues. J was trimmed by 6 bases and V by 5 bases; bases with no gene match: 12. The CDR3 protein is CASSLGLAGHLGDTQYF. In DNA form, the CDR3 reads TGTGCCAGCAGCCTCGGACTAGCGGGACACCTCGGGGATACGCAGTATTTT.

This chain connects TRBV20-1 to TRBJ2-7; TRBD2 agrees at 14 bases. CDR1 DFQATT and CDR2 SNEGSKA come from the germline V gene (reference sequence). The CDR3 length is 16 residues. V lost 6 bases and J lost 0; bases outside the gene matches: 7. The CDR3 region has the DNA TGCAGTGCCCCGGGACTAGCGGGAGCCAGCTCCTACGAGCAGTACTTC. The encoded protein is CSAPGLAGASSYEQYF.